This is a list of T cell receptor beta chains from one sample in a study of T cells after yellow fever vaccination. Each CDR3 protein is one row after TCRdb ran MiXCR on the 5' RACE reads. The table has 25,000 to 35,000 distinct CDR3 sequences, around 4.8% seen once. Sequencing was performed on CD8+ T cells sorted from PBMCs, taken 5 days after the yellow fever booster vaccination. These receptor sequences come from a man aged 25 to 40 who received the YFV17D yellow fever vaccine. CDR3s include the opening cysteine and the closing phenylalanine or tryptophan. D genes are given only for firm matches. Clone size is given for some rows only: seen once, a few or many times, or a class if the clone is expanded.

D	V	J	size	CDR3	DNA
-	TRBV27	TRBJ2-7	many	CASSPEAVSYEQYF	TGTGCCAGCAGTCCAGAAGCGGTCTCCTACGAGCAGTACTTC
TRBD2	TRBV19	TRBJ2-1	many	CASSPTQLAVHEQFF	TGTGCCAGTAGCCCAACCCAACTAGCGGTCCATGAGCAGTTCTTC
TRBD2	TRBV12-3/TRBV12-4	TRBJ2-7	many	CASSLAHQRGAYEQYF	TGTGCCAGCAGCCTTGCCCACCAGCGGGGAGCCTACGAGCAGTACTTC
TRBD1	TRBV15	TRBJ1-3	many	CATSRGWRAKGAVTGDVGNTIYF	TGTGCCACCAGCAGAGGCTGGAGGGCTAAGGGGGCCGTAACAGGGGATGTCGGAAACACCATATATTTT
-	TRBV2	TRBJ2-5	many	CASSEMGVEGDGETQYF	TGTGCCAGCAGTGAGATGGGGGTCGAGGGAGATGGAGAGACCCAGTACTTC
-	TRBV7-9	TRBJ1-1	many	CASSLGREAFF	TGTGCCAGCAGCTTGGGCCGAGAAGCTTTCTTT
TRBD2	TRBV28	TRBJ2-7	many	CASRREGLRYEQYF	TGTGCCAGCCGACGGGAGGGACTGCGCTACGAGCAGTACTTC
-	TRBV10-1	TRBJ2-7	many	CASSESSGLFDEQYF	TGCGCCAGCAGTGAGTCGTCAGGGTTGTTCGACGAGCAGTACTTC
TRBD2	TRBV19	TRBJ2-7	many	CASSWTSGSYEQYF	TGTGCCAGTAGTTGGACTAGCGGGAGCTACGAGCAGTACTTC
-	TRBV4-3	TRBJ2-3	many	CASSQEIESTDTQYF	TGCGCCAGCAGCCAAGAAATTGAAAGCACAGATACGCAGTATTTT
-	TRBV7-9	TRBJ2-2	many	CASEWGYGELFF	TGTGCCAGCGAATGGGGTTACGGGGAGCTGTTTTTT
-	TRBV5-1	TRBJ2-1	many	CASSKTVNEQFF	TGCGCCAGCAGCAAGACTGTTAATGAGCAGTTCTTC
-	TRBV3-1	TRBJ2-2	medium-sized	CASSQGNSYTGELFF	TGTGCCAGCAGCCAAGGCAACAGCTACACCGGGGAGCTGTTTTTT
-	TRBV5-1	TRBJ2-2	many	CASSLEVGEATGELFF	TGCGCCAGCAGCTTGGAGGTGGGAGAGGCCACCGGGGAGCTGTTTTTT
-	TRBV7-6	TRBJ2-1	many	CASSLDPLSYNEQFF	TGTGCCAGCAGCTTAGACCCTCTCTCCTACAATGAGCAGTTCTTC
TRBD1	TRBV12-3/TRBV12-4	TRBJ2-7	many	CASSDRVESYEQYF	TGTGCCAGCAGTGACAGGGTAGAATCCTACGAGCAGTACTTC
-	TRBV20-1	TRBJ2-7	many	CSARTGSSYEQYF	TGCAGTGCTAGAACGGGGAGCTCCTACGAGCAGTACTTC
-	TRBV12-3/TRBV12-4	TRBJ2-7	many	CASSYSGPRAEQYF	TGTGCCAGCAGTTACTCGGGGCCCCGGGCGGAGCAGTACTTC
-	TRBV18	TRBJ2-5	many	CASSPPFGRRQETQYF	TGTGCCAGCTCACCACCGTTTGGCAGGAGGCAAGAGACCCAGTACTTC
TRBD1	TRBV5-1	TRBJ1-1	many	CASSVTGLATEAFF	TGCGCCAGCAGCGTGACAGGGTTGGCCACAGAAGCTTTCTTT
TRBD2	TRBV9	TRBJ2-3	many	CASSVRTSGESDTQYF	TGTGCCAGCAGCGTCCGTACTAGCGGAGAATCAGATACGCAGTATTTT
TRBD1	TRBV6-2/TRBV6-3	TRBJ2-7	many	CASSYPGQGVNEQYF	TGTGCCAGCTCCTACCCGGGACAGGGTGTCAACGAGCAGTACTTC
TRBD2	TRBV6-2/TRBV6-3	TRBJ2-1	many	CASSLAGGTYNEQFF	TGTGCCAGCAGCCTAGCGGGAGGGACTTACAATGAGCAGTTCTTC
-	TRBV29-1	TRBJ2-7	many	CSALSEVYEQYF	TGCAGCGCACTGTCCGAGGTCTACGAGCAGTACTTC
-	TRBV7-2	TRBJ2-5	many	CASTLRSAGTQYF	TGTGCCAGCACCCTGCGGAGCGCAGGGACCCAGTACTTC
-	TRBV11-2	TRBJ2-3	many	CASRTDGTDTQYF	TGTGCCAGCCGAACGGACGGCACAGATACGCAGTATTTT
-	TRBV20-1	TRBJ2-3	many	CSARQLPATDTQYF	TGCAGTGCTAGACAACTACCGGCCACAGATACGCAGTATTTT
-	TRBV12-3/TRBV12-4	TRBJ2-3	many	CASSAADTQYF	TGTGCCAGCAGCGCTGCCGATACGCAGTATTTT
-	TRBV25-1	TRBJ2-2	many	CASSERQLPTGELFF	TGTGCCAGCAGTGAACGACAACTACCCACCGGGGAGCTGTTTTTT
TRBD2	TRBV20-1	TRBJ2-7	few	CSASPSGSSYEQYF	TGCAGTGCTAGCCCTAGCGGGAGCTCCTACGAGCAGTACTTC
TRBD2	TRBV9	TRBJ2-1	-	CASSVVGLADNEQFF	TGTGCCAGCAGCGTAGTGGGACTAGCCGACAATGAGCAGTTCTTC
-	TRBV6-2/TRBV6-3	TRBJ2-7	many	CASSYVGSYEQYF	TGTGCCAGCAGTTACGTCGGCTCCTACGAGCAGTACTTC
-	TRBV6-5	TRBJ1-2	few	CASSYDVEGGYTF	TGTGCCAGCAGTTATGACGTTGAGGGCGGCTACACCTTC
TRBD1	TRBV6-2/TRBV6-3	TRBJ2-5	many	CASSYSVGQGEYF	TGTGCCAGCAGTTACTCCGTCGGACAGGGGGAGTACTTC
-	TRBV15	TRBJ1-6	many	CATSRDRGGVSPLHF	TGTGCCACCAGCAGAGATCGGGGGGGCGTTTCACCCCTCCACTTT
-	TRBV12-3/TRBV12-4	TRBJ2-7	many	CASSFGGLEQYF	TGTGCCAGCAGTTTTGGAGGGCTGGAGCAGTACTTC
-	TRBV6-5	TRBJ1-6	many	CASSPGTQNNSPLHF	TGTGCCAGCAGCCCCGGGACACAAAATAATTCACCCCTCCACTTT
-	TRBV6-6	TRBJ1-1	many	CASSYSPVFEAFF	TGTGCCAGCAGTTACTCTCCGGTCTTTGAAGCTTTCTTT
-	TRBV4-3	TRBJ2-7	many	CASSQDIGGNLYEQYF	TGCGCCAGCAGCCAAGATATCGGGGGAAACTTATACGAGCAGTACTTC
-	TRBV20-1	TRBJ2-7	many	CSARGEPGQKRLAVYEQYF	TGCAGTGCACGTGGGGAGCCGGGACAGAAGAGGCTAGCGGTCTACGAGCAGTACTTC
TRBD1	TRBV4-3	TRBJ1-1	many	CASSLDRGRWSTEAFF	TGCGCCAGCAGCCTAGACAGGGGGCGATGGAGCACTGAAGCTTTCTTT
TRBD2	TRBV7-7	TRBJ2-1	many	CASSLGLARDEQFF	TGTGCTAGCAGCTTGGGACTAGCTCGGGACGAGCAGTTCTTC
TRBD1	TRBV7-2	TRBJ2-7	few	CASSFGQGAGYEQYF	TGTGCCAGCAGCTTCGGACAGGGGGCCGGTTACGAGCAGTACTTC
TRBD2	TRBV20-1	TRBJ2-3	many	CSATTSGTDTQYF	TGCAGTGCTACGACTAGCGGGACTGATACGCAGTATTTT
-	TRBV28	TRBJ1-5	many	CATGRGNQPQHF	TGTGCCACGGGACGGGGAAATCAGCCCCAGCATTTT
-	TRBV5-1	TRBJ2-7	many	CASSLFSASLEPLTYEQYF	TGCGCCAGCAGCTTGTTTTCAGCCTCGCTCGAGCCCCTTACCTACGAGCAGTACTTC
-	TRBV5-6	TRBJ2-5	many	CASSLAGREETQYF	TGTGCCAGCAGCTTGGCGGGCAGAGAAGAGACCCAGTACTTC